One and the same sample provided the 18 T cell receptor beta chains below, sequenced in a study of blood T cell repertoires in COVID-19. Profiling relied on immunoSEQ multiplex PCR, and the TCRdb table lists in-frame clones only, not all of them. The sample shows 60,000 to 90,000 clones, about 85% of them seen only once. Source material: peripheral blood. The receptors originated from a man in his 60s with COVID-19, enrolled during active disease.

DNA of the CDR3: TGTGCCAGCAGTCGAAACGGGGAAAAACTGTTTTTT. Protein product: CASSRNGEKLFF. J is TRBJ1-4 and V is TRBV6-2 or TRBV6-3; no reliable D call. Per germline, CDR1 MNHEY and CDR2 SVGEGT. The CDR3 covers 12 residues. Trimming pared 5 bases from V and 8 bases from J, leaving 9 bases between.

There are a few counts of this clone. The rearrangement links TRBV5-1 to TRBJ2-6; 9 bases map to TRBD1. With 5 bases clipped from V and 4 bases from J, the junction kept 10 bases outside the gene matches. The CDR3 has 17 residues. Per germline, CDR1 SGHRS and CDR2 YFSETQ. CDR3: CASRPGTGLSGANVLTF. Here the CDR3 DNA reads TGCGCCAGCAGGCCCGGGACAGGGCTTTCCGGGGCCAACGTCCTGACTTTC.

This chain connects TRBV7-9 to TRBJ1-1; possible D gene TRBD1, 6 bases. The CDR3 totals 14 residues. Per the germline V gene, CDR1 is SEHNR and CDR2 is FQNEAQ (reference sequence). Trimming shortened V by 6 bases and J by 0 bases, and 11 bases separated the two germline ends. Here the CDR3 reads CASRTGHMNTEAFF. CDR3 sequence (DNA): TGTGCCAGCAGAACGGGACACATGAACACTGAAGCTTTCTTT.

The rearrangement joins TRBV7-3 to TRBJ2-6; no clear D gene. The germline V and J ends were trimmed by 5 bases and 1 base, with 9 bases remaining between them. In germline, CDR1 is SGHTA, CDR2 FQGTGA. This CDR3 is 15 amino acids long. The CDR3 DNA reads TGTGCCAGCAGCCAATGGGCTTCTGGGGCCAACGTCCTGACTTTC. Amino acids: CASSQWASGANVLTF.

The chain recombines TRBV7-6 with TRBJ2-1; 8 nucleotides line up with TRBD2. The V segment lost 5 bases and the J segment 8 bases; nucleotides outside the gene matches: 14. Germline CDR1 reads SGHVS; CDR2 reads FNYEAQ. This CDR3 is built from 16 residues. The CDR3 loop reads CASSVRSGARGDEQFF. DNA of the CDR3: TGTGCCAGCAGCGTCCGTAGCGGGGCCCGAGGGGATGAGCAGTTCTTC.

The chain employs TRBV30 and TRBJ2-3; no reliable D call. This CDR3 region has 13 residues. From germline, CDR1 is GTSNPN and CDR2 SVGIG (reference sequence). The V end lost 4 bases, the J end lost 2 bases, and 10 bases lay between the germline ends. The CDR3 DNA sequence: TGTGCCTGGATGAGTGGTTTCACAGATACGCAGTATTTT. It codes for CAWMSGFTDTQYF.

The gene calls are TRBV28 and TRBJ1-5; D uncertain. Germline V gene data show CDR1 as MDHEN and CDR2 as SYDVKM. The CDR3 totals 14 residues. Between the trimmed V and J ends, which lost 7 bases and 4 bases, there was a span of 14 bases. The CDR3 region is CASINDLANQPQHF. The CDR3 DNA is TGTGCCAGCATAAACGACCTAGCTAATCAGCCCCAGCATTTT. The complete variable domain, with remaining parts taken from reference TRBV28 and TRBJ1-5, reads DVKVTQSSRYLVKRTGEKVFLECVQDMDHENMFWYRQDPGLGLRLIYFSYDVKMKEKGDIPEGYSVSREKKERFSLILESASTNQTSMYLCASINDLANQPQHFGDGTRLSIL.

The CDR3 region has the DNA TGTGCCAGCAGCTTAGATCGTCTGGGACAGGGTAGCTCCTACGAGCAGTACTTC. It encodes CASSLDRLGQGSSYEQYF. The chain joins TRBV7-4 to TRBJ2-7; TRBD1 aligns across 9 bases. Germline CDR1 and CDR2: SGHVT and SQSDAQ. V gave up 1 base and J gave up 0 bases; unmatched junction bases: 10. This CDR3 has 18 amino acids.

The CDR3 loop is CASSMGRGTEAFF. The CDR3 DNA reads as TGTGCCAGTAGTATGGGGCGGGGCACTGAAGCTTTCTTT. The chain joins TRBV19 to TRBJ1-1; tentative D call: TRBD1 (5 bases). The V gene lost 3 bases and the J gene lost 4 bases, with 9 bases spanning the gap. The CDR3 loop spans 13 amino acids. Germline loops: CDR1 LNHDA, CDR2 SQIVND (reference sequence).

CDR3 sequence: CASSVADGGADEQFF. Written as DNA, the CDR3 is TGTGCCAGCAGCGTAGCTGACGGGGGGGCCGATGAGCAGTTCTTC. The chain combines TRBV9 with TRBJ2-1, with 8 bases matching TRBD2. The CDR3 is 15 amino acids. The ends lost 0 bases at V and 8 bases at J; junction bases unmatched: 7. The germline V gene encodes CDR1 SGDLS and CDR2 YYNGEE.

The J gene is TRBJ1-2, the V gene TRBV19; D gene ambiguous. Germline V gives CDR1 LNHDA, CDR2 SQIVND (reference sequence). The V and J ends lost 9 bases and 4 bases respectively, with 18 bases between them. The CDR3 is 14 amino acids. The CDR3 sequence: CASTQVSNGYGYTF. CDR3 nucleotides: TGTGCCAGCACCCAGGTCAGCAATGGCTATGGCTACACCTTC.

The chain is built from TRBV4-2 and TRBJ2-7, with D maybe TRBD2 (5 bases). This CDR3 comprises 14 residues. Looked up from germline, CDR1 is LGHNA and CDR2 is YNFKEQ. V was clipped by 4 bases and J by 7 bases, with 17 bases between them. The CDR3 DNA is TGTGCCAGCAGCCCGGGGTTAGCCTCAGGTGAGCAGTACTTC. Translation: CASSPGLASGEQYF.

The chain recombines TRBV28 with TRBJ2-7; no clear D gene. There are 11 residues in the CDR3. Trimming pared 5 bases from V and 3 bases from J, leaving 5 bases between. Germline CDR1 is MDHEN and CDR2 is SYDVKM. CDR3 nucleotides: TGTGCCAGCAGTCTCTACTACGAGCAGTACTTC. It specifies CASSLYYEQYF.

The chain couples TRBV30 to TRBJ2-1; 8 nucleotides agree with TRBD2. Germline CDR1 GTSNPN, CDR2 SVGIG (reference sequence). After removal of 2 bases from V and 7 bases from J, the junction contained 7 bases not matched to a gene. The CDR3 has 14 residues. The chain's CDR3 is CAWSKAGGVNEQFF. For the CDR3, the DNA is TGTGCCTGGAGTAAGGCGGGAGGAGTAAATGAGCAGTTCTTC.

This clone showed up just once. The rearrangement joins TRBV18 to TRBJ1-5; TRBD1 matches 7 bases. This CDR3 has 15 residues. In germline, CDR1 is KGHSH, CDR2 LQKENI. J lost 2 bases, V lost 2 bases, and 3 bases had no gene match. The DNA of the CDR3 is TGTGCCAGCTCACCAACAGGGGAGGGCAATCAGCCCCAGCATTTT. It yields the protein CASSPTGEGNQPQHF.

V and J are TRBV30 and TRBJ1-5; D not resolved. With 3 bases removed from V and 2 bases from J, the gap between germline ends came to 11 bases. The V gene's germline CDR1 is GTSNPN and CDR2 SVGIG (reference sequence). The CDR3 extends over 14 amino acids. The CDR3 sequence is CAWSANIGNQPQHF. In DNA form, the CDR3 reads TGTGCCTGGAGCGCTAATATCGGCAATCAGCCCCAGCATTTT.

V gene TRBV5-5 combines with J gene TRBJ2-2; the D gene is possibly TRBD2 (6 bases). The CDR3 extends over 17 amino acids. The germline V gene encodes CDR1 SGHKS and CDR2 YYEKEE (reference sequence). V lost 3 bases to trimming and J lost 2 bases, with 17 bases between them. The DNA for the CDR3 is TGTGCCAGCAGCTCTCTTAAGGGAGGCCTTAACACCGGGGAGCTGTTTTTT. It encodes CASSSLKGGLNTGELFF.

The J gene is TRBJ2-2, the V gene TRBV4-2, with no clear D. This CDR3 has 15 amino acids. Between the trimmed V and J ends, which lost 1 base and 1 base, there was a span of 7 bases. Germline CDR1 LGHNA, CDR2 YNFKEQ. CDR3 sequence reads: CASSQGQRNTGELFF. The DNA for the CDR3 is TGTGCCAGCAGCCAAGGCCAGCGGAACACCGGGGAGCTGTTTTTT.